This T cell receptor (beta chain) was sequenced in a study of cytomegalovirus exposure and HLA in healthy donors. General study findings and limits: According to a later analysis, donors in an Asian-associated ancestry cluster reportedly had fewer N-insertions than the 666-donor mean. In terms of immune exposure information, only CMV serostatus was available. Apparent HLA restriction characterized most CMV-associated TCR beta chains in a later analysis. Most TCRs appeared rarely, but some public TCRs recurred in many donors.

Use of 60 Vbeta and 13 Jbeta primers characterized the PCR. The data were produced by immunoSEQ multiplex PCR, yet TCRdb's version contains in-frame clones alone and is incomplete. The sample has about 130,000 clones, over 70% seen once; the top ten hold 3.5% to 4%. Germline CDR1 GTSNPN, CDR2 SVGIG (reference sequence). The V end lost 8 bases, the J end lost 5 bases, and 18 bases lay between the germline ends. The CDR3 contains 13 residues. A note on this clone: Its antigen remains unknown.

This TCR was sampled from a man younger than 35 in good health and CMV-seropositive. This chain joins TRBV30 and TRBJ1-2; D might be TRBD1 (6 bases). The sequenced sample consisted of PBMCs. This CDR3 reads CAHSGGAGYGYTF. Written as DNA, the CDR3 is TGTGCCCACTCGGGGGGGGCGGGATATGGCTACACCTTC.